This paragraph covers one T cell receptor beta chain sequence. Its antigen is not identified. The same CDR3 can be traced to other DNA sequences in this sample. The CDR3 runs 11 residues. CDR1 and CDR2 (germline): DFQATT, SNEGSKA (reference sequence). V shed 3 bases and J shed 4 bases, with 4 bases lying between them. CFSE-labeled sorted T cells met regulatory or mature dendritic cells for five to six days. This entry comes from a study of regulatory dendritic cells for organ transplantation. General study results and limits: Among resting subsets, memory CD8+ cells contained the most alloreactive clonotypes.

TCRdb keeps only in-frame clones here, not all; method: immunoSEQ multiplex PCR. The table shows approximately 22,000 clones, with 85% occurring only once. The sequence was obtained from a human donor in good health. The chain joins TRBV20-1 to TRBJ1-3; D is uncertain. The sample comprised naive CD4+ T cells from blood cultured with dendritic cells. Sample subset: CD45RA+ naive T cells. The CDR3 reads CSASTGNTIYF. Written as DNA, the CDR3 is TGCAGTGCTAGTACGGGAAACACCATATATTTT.